Shown below are 24 T cell receptor beta chains from a single sample sequenced in a study of blood T cells in healthy people across ages. Through a sample-barcoded 5' primer and a J-beta primer mix, a second PCR was run for about 6 to 11 cycles. In TCRdb, the 5' RACE reads were re-called with MiXCR into one record per CDR3 protein. Among fewer than 800,000 distinct CDR3 sequences, approximately 29% were seen once, and the ten largest hold 15%. The sequencing input was blood. These receptors all stem from a woman at least 80 years old in good health.

With regard to this clonotype: A much more abundant neighbour one base away suggests this may be a read error. The V call is TRBV19, the J call TRBJ1-4; D is uncertain. V lost 6 bases to trimming and J lost 5 bases, with 13 bases between them. The CDR3 extends over 14 amino acids. Germline assignment: CDR1 LNHDA and CDR2 SQIVND (reference sequence). CDR3 protein: CASRKGLGNEKLFF. CDR3 bases: TGTGCCAGTAGGAAGGGCCTGGGGAATGAAAAACTGTTTTTT.

This chain links TRBV7-2 with TRBJ2-6; the D gene is possibly TRBD2 (6 bases). Per the germline V gene, CDR1 is SGHTA and CDR2 is FQGNSA. The germline V and J ends were trimmed by 6 bases and 1 base, with 19 bases remaining between them. The CDR3 totals 18 residues. The CDR3 is CASRIRGTPPSGANVLTF. CDR3 nucleotides: TGTGCCAGCAGGATCCGGGGGACCCCTCCATCTGGGGCCAACGTCCTGACTTTC.

This clonotype appeared many times. The chain employs TRBV9 and TRBJ2-4; 14 positions agree with TRBD2. Germline lookup yields CDR1 SGDLS and CDR2 YYNGEE. The J segment lost 1 base and the V segment lost 4 bases, leaving 13 bases of the junction unmatched. CDR3 size: 20 residues. In DNA form, the CDR3 reads TGTGCCAGCAGCCCTACCCAGACTAGCGGGGGGGCCTGGGCCAAAAACATTCAGTACTTC. Protein product: CASSPTQTSGGAWAKNIQYF.

In its sample, this clonotype was seen many times. V and J are TRBV6-2 or TRBV6-3 and TRBJ2-5, with D possibly being TRBD1 (5 bases). Trimming removed 6 bases at V and 4 bases at J, with 12 bases between. The CDR3 contains 13 residues. Germline assignment: CDR1 MNHEY and CDR2 SVGEGT. CDR3: CASSRGQRETQYF. The CDR3 DNA reads as TGTGCCAGCAGCCGCGGACAAAGAGAGACCCAGTACTTC.

Details on this clonotype: This could be a read error, since a much larger clone is one nucleotide away. The rearrangement joins TRBV30 to TRBJ2-3; D not resolved. CDR3 length: 13 residues. V was clipped by 2 bases and J by 4 bases, with 10 bases between them. The germline CDR1 and CDR2 sequences are GTSNPN and SVGIG (reference sequence). CDR3 DNA: TGTGCCTGGAGTCTTGGAAGCTCAGATACGCAGTATTTT. It translates to CAWSLGSSDTQYF. Together with reference TRBV30 and TRBJ2-3, the CDR3 gives the full variable domain: SQTIHQWPATLVQPVGSPLSLECTVEGTSNPNLYWYRQAAGRGLQLLFYSVGIGQISSEVPQNLSASRPQDRQFILSSKKLLLSDSGFYLCAWSLGSSDTQYFGPGTRLTVL.

With respect to this clonotype: This may be a read error: a much more frequent sequence differs by one nucleotide. The chain combines TRBV28 with TRBJ2-5, with 7 bases fitting TRBD1. From germline, CDR1 is MDHEN and CDR2 SYDVKM. The CDR3 runs 14 residues. CDR3 DNA sequence: TGTGCCGGCAGTTTTATAGGGGGCGAGAAGACCCAGTACTTC. Translating gives CAGSFIGGEKTQYF.

This clonotype was counted ten times or more. The chain combines TRBV7-2 with TRBJ2-1, with TRBD2 identical over 12 bases. Per germline, CDR1 SGHTA and CDR2 FQGNSA. The CDR3 sequence is 16 residues long. V lost 8 bases to trimming and J lost 6 bases; unmatched junction nucleotides: 11. In DNA form, the CDR3 reads TGTGCCAGCGCACTCCGACTAGCGGGGGCCCTCAATGAGCAGTTCTTC. It encodes CASALRLAGALNEQFF.

This clonotype appeared many times. The chain carries TRBV9 and TRBJ2-1, with a weak D call TRBD2 (7 bases). Between the trimmed V and J ends, which lost 0 bases and 3 bases, there was a span of 13 bases. The germline V gene has CDR1 SGDLS and CDR2 YYNGEE. The CDR3 loop spans 16 amino acids. The CDR3 nucleotides read TGTGCCAGCAGCGTAGACTGGGGGGGCAGCTACAATGAGCAGTTCTTC. Protein product: CASSVDWGGSYNEQFF.

J is TRBJ1-3 and V is TRBV7-2; 10 bases map to TRBD1. Per germline, CDR1 SGHTA and CDR2 FQGNSA. The CDR3 contains 20 residues. The junction had 15 bases not matched to a gene; V was cut back by 4 bases and J by 0 bases. Here the CDR3 reads CASSYPGTGAVISSGNTIYF. Here the CDR3 DNA reads TGTGCCAGCAGCTATCCCGGGACAGGGGCCGTAATATCCTCTGGAAACACCATATATTTT.

This clonotype was recorded at least ten times. V gene TRBV11-2 combines with J gene TRBJ2-5; D tentatively reads TRBD1 or TRBD2 (5 bases each). Germline V gene lookup returns CDR1 SGHAT and CDR2 FQNNGV. The V end was cut by 4 bases, the J end by 5 bases, with 14 bases between. The CDR3 totals 14 residues. CDR3 coding DNA: TGTGCCAGCAGCTGGGGGACCCGCCGGGAGACCCAGTACTTC. Amino acid sequence: CASSWGTRRETQYF.

The sample holds a few counts of this clonotype. This sequence joins TRBV12-3 or TRBV12-4 and TRBJ2-3; 10 nucleotides agree with TRBD2. The CDR3 is 16 residues long. Losses at the gene ends were 5 bases for V and 0 bases for J; bases not matched to a gene: 5. CDR3 sequence: CASSGSGGRSTDTQYF. The CDR3 coding sequence is TGTGCCAGCAGTGGTAGCGGGGGGCGAAGCACAGATACGCAGTATTTT.

This clonotype was detected ten times or more. The gene calls are TRBV30 and TRBJ2-7; D remains unclear. Gene TRBJ2-4 matches the end of the DNA better, so the J call may be wrong. The CDR3 is 14 amino acids. Germline V gene data show CDR1 as GTSNPN and CDR2 as SVGIG (reference sequence). The CDR3 region has the DNA TGTGCCTGGAGTGTAAGAGTAGTTAACGACATTCAGTACTTC. Translating gives CAWSVRVVNDIQYF.

The table lists this clonotype with many counts. V gene TRBV5-1 combines with J gene TRBJ2-3; no firm D call. The V gene's germline CDR1 is SGHRS and CDR2 YFSETQ. The CDR3 contains 16 residues. With 0 bases removed from V and 4 bases from J, the gap between germline ends came to 15 bases. Here the CDR3 DNA reads TGCGCCAGCAGCTTGGAGGCAGCTGGAAGGGCAGATACGCAGTATTTT. It is translated as CASSLEAAGRADTQYF.

The rearrangement links TRBV20-1 to TRBJ2-5; 9 positions match TRBD2. This CDR3 contains 17 residues. The V gene end was trimmed by 6 bases and the J gene end by 1 base; junction bases not matched to a gene: 15. Germline V gene sequence: CDR1 DFQATT, CDR2 SNEGSKA (reference sequence). The CDR3 region has the DNA TGCAGTGCAAGTGCCTGGATAGCGGGGGAAACCCAAGAGACCCAGTACTTC. It translates to CSASAWIAGETQETQYF.

Notes on this clonotype: A junction end diverges from the germline sequence, so it may reflect a read error. CDR3 DNA: TGTACCAGCAGCTCCAAGCCCTGGGATACGCAGTATTTT. This codes for CTSSSKPWDTQYF. The chain couples TRBV9 to TRBJ2-3; D is undetermined. The CDR3 runs to 13 residues. Per the germline V gene, CDR1 is SGDLS and CDR2 is YYNGEE.

This rearrangement joins TRBV20-1 to TRBJ2-7; D is unclear. The J call may be incorrect, as the DNA end agrees better with TRBJ2-5. The CDR3 is 13 amino acids. From germline, CDR1 is DFQATT and CDR2 SNEGSKA (reference sequence). CDR3 nucleotide sequence: TGCAGTGCTCCTCCTGCCGGGCTGGAGACCCAGTACTTC. This sequence encodes CSAPPAGLETQYF.

This sequence joins TRBV19 and TRBJ1-1; no definite D call. Germline V CDR1 and CDR2: LNHDA, SQIVND (reference sequence). The CDR3 runs to 14 residues. Trimming left V 4 bases short and J 1 base short, with 10 bases between. CDR3 residues: CASSRRMGNTEAFF. The CDR3 DNA reads TGTGCCAGTAGTAGGAGGATGGGGAACACTGAAGCTTTCTTT.

This clonotype was seen a handful of times. This chain links TRBV4-3 with TRBJ1-5; no clear D gene. The V gene's germline CDR1 is LGHNA and CDR2 YSLEER. V was pared by 0 bases and J by 5 bases, with 11 bases between. CDR3 length: 15 amino acids. CDR3 bases: TGCGCCAGCAGCCAAGAATGGTCCCCTGATCAGCCCCAGCATTTT. It is translated as CASSQEWSPDQPQHF.

DNA for the CDR3: TGCAGTGCTGCCCGACAGGGTGGCACCGGGGAGCTGTTTTTT. Translated, it gives CSAARQGGTGELFF. The chain uses TRBV20-1 and TRBJ2-2; 7 bases align to TRBD1. CDR1 DFQATT and CDR2 SNEGSKA come from the germline V gene (reference sequence). With V trimmed by 5 bases and J by 4 bases, 7 bases remained unmatched. The CDR3 extends over 14 amino acids.

This clonotype was seen many times. The chain uses TRBV28 and TRBJ1-6, with 10 bases lining up with TRBD1. The V gene's germline CDR1 is MDHEN and CDR2 SYDVKM. The CDR3 sequence is 15 residues long. Trimming took 3 bases from V and 10 from J; bases not matched to a gene: 6. CDR3 in DNA: TGTGCCAGCAGTTTGGGACAGGGGAGGAAGTCACCCCTCCACTTT. Translated: CASSLGQGRKSPLHF.

This chain uses TRBV7-9 with TRBJ1-3; D unresolved. The CDR3 loop spans 15 amino acids. V gave up 6 bases and J gave up 1 base, with 13 bases separating them. Germline V CDR1 and CDR2: SEHNR, FQNEAQ (reference sequence). CDR3 nucleotides: TGTGCCAGCAGGGCCCGAAAAGGTTCTGGAAACACCATATATTTT. Translation gives CASRARKGSGNTIYF. The full variable domain, rest sourced from reference TRBV7-9 and TRBJ1-3, is DTGVSQNPRHKITKRGQNVTFRCDPISEHNRLYWYRQTLGQGPEFLTYFQNEAQLEKSRLLSDRFSAERPKGSFSTLEIQRTEQGDSAMYLCASRARKGSGNTIYFGEGSWLTVV.

This clonotype has just a few counts. The junction does not match germline at one end; this may be a read error. This chain links TRBV24-1 with TRBJ2-1, with 10 bases aligning to TRBD1. This CDR3 region has 16 residues. The germline CDR1 and CDR2 sequences are KGHDR and SFDVKD. The CDR3 here is CAASGTGAPGKNEQFF. The CDR3 bases are TGTGCCGCCAGTGGGACAGGGGCCCCAGGGAAAAATGAGCAGTTCTTC.

This clonotype was counted a few times. The V call is TRBV6-1, the J call TRBJ2-3; D remains ambiguous. The CDR3 is 14 residues long. The germline V gene encodes CDR1 MNHNS and CDR2 SASEGT. Trimming removed 3 bases from V and 2 bases from J, with 9 bases in between. Here the CDR3 reads CASSDSSFTDTQYF. The CDR3 DNA sequence: TGTGCCAGCAGTGACAGTAGCTTCACAGATACGCAGTATTTT.

There are many counts of this clonotype. The chain recombines TRBV29-1 with TRBJ1-1, with 7 bases identical to TRBD1. The CDR3 extends over 13 amino acids. V was clipped by 5 bases and J by 2 bases; unmatched bases: 5. From germline, CDR1 is SQVTM and CDR2 ANQGSEA. CDR3 coding DNA: TGCAGCGTTTTCCGACAGGGAAACACTGAAGCTTTCTTT. Residues: CSVFRQGNTEAFF.